The 20 T cell receptor beta chains given below trace back to one sample, sequenced in a study of blood T cell repertoires in COVID-19. Sequencing was performed with immunoSEQ multiplex PCR; in TCRdb, only in-frame clones are kept and a portion is missing. The table shows some 70,000 clones, with 65% to 90% occurring only once. The sample comprised peripheral blood. These receptors all come from a woman in her sixties or seventies with acute or convalescent COVID-19.

This chain joins TRBV28 and TRBJ1-6, with D possibly TRBD1 on 6 matching bases. Germline V gene sequence: CDR1 MDHEN, CDR2 SYDVKM. V lost 6 bases to trimming and J lost 10 bases, with 19 bases between them. The CDR3 sequence is 15 residues long. The CDR3 here is CASRPMGADSSPLHF. In DNA form, the CDR3 reads TGTGCCAGCAGGCCGATGGGGGCAGATTCCTCACCCCTCCACTTT. The full variable domain, with the rest looked up from reference TRBV28 and TRBJ1-6, is DVKVTQSSRYLVKRTGEKVFLECVQDMDHENMFWYRQDPGLGLRLIYFSYDVKMKEKGDIPEGYSVSREKKERFSLILESASTNQTSMYLCASRPMGADSSPLHFGNGTRLTVT.

The V and J genes are TRBV2 and TRBJ1-6, with D possibly matching TRBD1 (5 bases). V lost 7 bases to trimming and J lost 9 bases, with 16 bases between them. CDR3 length equals 14 residues. The V gene's germline CDR1 is SNHLY and CDR2 FYNNEI. The CDR3 here is CASIESGNRSPLHF. For the CDR3, the DNA is TGTGCCAGCATTGAGTCAGGGAATCGTTCACCCCTCCACTTT.

This chain connects TRBV28 to TRBJ2-7; 7 bases line up with TRBD1. V was pared by 3 bases and J by 2 bases, with 1 base of the junction left unmatched. Germline CDR1 MDHEN, CDR2 SYDVKM. The CDR3 sequence is 13 residues long. The DNA of the CDR3 is TGTGCCAGCAGTTTGGACAGGACCTACGAGCAGTACTTC. It is translated as CASSLDRTYEQYF.

The V gene is TRBV18, the J gene TRBJ2-1; D is perhaps TRBD2 (6 bases). This CDR3 is 13 amino acids long. Germline CDR1 reads KGHSH; CDR2 reads LQKENI. V was pared by 3 bases and J by 7 bases, with 10 bases between. The CDR3 DNA is TGTGCCAGCTCACCGGGACGGGGGAATGAGCAGTTCTTC. Protein: CASSPGRGNEQFF.

V usage is TRBV5-4 and J usage is TRBJ2-2; D perhaps matches TRBD2 (5 bases). From germline, CDR1 is SGHNT and CDR2 YYREEE (reference sequence). The CDR3 is 17 residues long. Trimming stripped 5 bases from V and 1 base from J, with 18 bases between. Written as DNA, the CDR3 is TGTGCCAGCAGTCGGGCGGGCCGCGGAGGGAACACCGGGGAGCTGTTTTTT. This sequence encodes CASSRAGRGGNTGELFF.

The J gene is TRBJ1-1, the V gene TRBV9; D unclear. The CDR3 is 14 amino acids. The V end lost 3 bases, the J end lost 11 bases, and 20 bases lay between the germline ends. Germline CDR1 and CDR2: SGDLS and YYNGEE. Here the CDR3 reads CASSARPEGVAAFF. CDR3 in DNA: TGTGCCAGCAGCGCCCGACCGGAGGGTGTCGCGGCTTTCTTT.

This clone came up once. The genes are TRBV5-4 and TRBJ1-2, with D perhaps TRBD1 (5 bases). This CDR3 comprises 13 residues. Trimming took off 0 bases at V and 2 bases at J, with 5 bases between the two ends. The germline CDR1 and CDR2 sequences are SGHNT and YYREEE (reference sequence). Here the CDR3 reads CASSLDRNYGYTF. The CDR3 region has the DNA TGTGCCAGCAGCTTGGACAGGAACTATGGCTACACCTTC.

J is TRBJ2-1 and V is TRBV19; 15 positions match TRBD2. Germline CDR1 reads LNHDA; CDR2 reads SQIVND (reference sequence). The CDR3 consists of 15 residues. V trimming: 7 bases; J trimming: 8 bases; junction bases outside the gene matches: 6. Here the CDR3 DNA reads TGTGCCAGTAATAAGGGACTAGCGGGGGGTTATGAGCAGTTCTTC. Protein: CASNKGLAGGYEQFF. The full variable domain, its missing parts supplied by reference TRBV19 and TRBJ2-1, is DGGITQSPKYLFRKEGQNVTLSCEQNLNHDAMYWYRQDPGQGLRLIYYSQIVNDFQKGDIAEGYSVSREKKESFPLTVTSAQKNPTAFYLCASNKGLAGGYEQFFGPGTRLTVL.

This chain connects TRBV2 to TRBJ2-5; 8 bases match TRBD1. Germline trimming cut 2 bases from V and 5 bases from J; bases unmatched to any gene: 4. The CDR3 totals 14 residues. Germline V gene sequence: CDR1 SNHLY, CDR2 FYNNEI. CDR3 coding DNA: TGTGCCAGCAGTGAACAGGGGGCGGGGGAGACCCAGTACTTC. Amino acid sequence: CASSEQGAGETQYF. The full variable domain, rest sourced from reference TRBV2 and TRBJ2-5, is EPEVTQTPSHQVTQMGQEVILRCVPISNHLYFYWYRQILGQKVEFLVSFYNNEISEKSEIFDDQFSVERPDGSNFTLKIRSTKLEDSAMYFCASSEQGAGETQYFGPGTRLLVL.

V gene TRBV27 combines with J gene TRBJ1-1; D might be TRBD1 (5 bases). V lost 2 bases to trimming and J lost 1 base, with 11 bases between them. The V gene's germline CDR1 is MNHEY and CDR2 SMNVEV (reference sequence). The CDR3 length is 15 residues. CDR3 region: CASSLGSGTNTEAFF. CDR3 bases: TGTGCCAGCAGTTTAGGAAGCGGGACGAACACTGAAGCTTTCTTT.

This chain joins TRBV12-3 or TRBV12-4 and TRBJ2-7; 7 bases are a match to TRBD1. The CDR3 consists of 13 residues. Trimming cost V 5 bases and J 2 bases; bases outside gene matches: 3. This CDR3 reads CASSAGTAYEQYF. CDR3 nucleotide sequence: TGTGCCAGCAGTGCCGGGACAGCCTACGAGCAGTACTTC.

The rearrangement uses TRBV4-1 and TRBJ1-2; 9 nucleotides align to TRBD1. The CDR3 extends over 16 amino acids. Germline CDR1 is MGHRA and CDR2 is YSYEKL. V lost 4 bases and J lost 4; bases outside the gene matches: 10. CDR3 sequence reads: CASSRPGTGTSYGYTF. CDR3 in DNA: TGCGCCAGCAGCCGTCCCGGGACAGGGACCTCCTATGGCTACACCTTC.

The CDR3 is CASSWLVQGPYTDTQYF. The CDR3 DNA follows: TGTGCCAGTAGTTGGCTCGTACAGGGACCTTACACAGATACGCAGTATTTT. The chain links TRBV19 to TRBJ2-3, with TRBD1 as a possible D gene (6 bases). Germline V CDR1 and CDR2: LNHDA, SQIVND (reference sequence). CDR3 size: 17 residues. V lost 5 bases and J 2 bases, leaving 20 bases between the germline ends.

This clone showed up just a few times. V is TRBV5-1 and J is TRBJ2-5; 9 nucleotides line up with TRBD1. The CDR3 totals 16 residues. V lost 6 bases to trimming and J lost 1 base; unmatched junction nucleotides: 10. Germline loops: CDR1 SGHRS, CDR2 YFSETQ. CDR3 in amino acids: CASILGTGSFQETQYF. The CDR3 DNA is TGCGCCAGCATTCTTGGGACAGGGAGCTTCCAAGAGACCCAGTACTTC.

This sequence joins TRBV30 and TRBJ1-1; the D gene is possibly TRBD1 (5 bases). Trimming cost V 4 bases and J 1 base, with 13 bases left between them. This CDR3 has 14 amino acids. The germline V gene encodes CDR1 GTSNPN and CDR2 SVGIG (reference sequence). CDR3 amino acids: CAWMVGLGNTEAFF. The CDR3 DNA is TGTGCCTGGATGGTGGGACTTGGGAACACTGAAGCTTTCTTT.

Points on this clone: The identical CDR3 is also encoded by other nucleotide sequences in the sample. CDR3 protein: CASSQGGLAGDEQFF. The CDR3 nucleotides are TGCGCCAGCAGTCAGGGGGGACTAGCGGGAGATGAGCAGTTCTTC. This chain uses TRBV4-1 with TRBJ2-1; 14 bases are shared with TRBD2. V lost 6 bases to trimming and J lost 8 bases; unmatched junction nucleotides: 6. The CDR3 is 15 residues long. Germline-derived CDR1 and CDR2 are MGHRA and YSYEKL.

The chain has TRBV18 and TRBJ1-2; tentative D call: TRBD1 (6 bases). Germline V gives CDR1 KGHSH, CDR2 LQKENI. Trimming took off 4 bases at V and 1 base at J, with 16 bases between the two ends. There are 16 residues in the CDR3. The CDR3 loop reads CASSQRDTGLNYGYTF. The DNA for the CDR3 is TGTGCCAGCTCACAACGGGACACCGGGCTTAACTATGGCTACACCTTC. The full variable domain, rest sourced from reference TRBV18 and TRBJ1-2, is NAGVMQNPRHLVRRRGQEARLRCSPMKGHSHVYWYRQLPEEGLKFMVYLQKENIIDESGMPKERFSAEFPKEGPSILRIQQVVRGDSAAYFCASSQRDTGLNYGYTFGSGTRLTVV.

The gene calls are TRBV10-1 and TRBJ2-1; a possible D gene is TRBD2 (5 bases). The germline V gene encodes CDR1 WNHNN and CDR2 SYGVQD (reference sequence). The length of the CDR3 is 16 residues. V was clipped by 0 bases and J by 3 bases, with 12 bases between them. CDR3 nucleotide sequence: TGCGCCAGCAGTGAGTCGATCCTAGCAAACTACAATGAGCAGTTCTTC. Its protein is CASSESILANYNEQFF.

This clone was observed a single time. The chain joins TRBV3-1 (or the pseudogene TRBV3-2) to TRBJ1-4; D possibly corresponds to TRBD1 (6 bases). The V and J ends lost 3 bases and 14 bases respectively, with 16 bases between them. Germline V CDR1 and CDR2: LGHDT, YNNKEL (reference sequence). The CDR3 has 13 amino acids. The CDR3 DNA is TGTGCCAGCAGCCATAGAACTGGGGGCTACCTGTTTTTT. This gives the protein CASSHRTGGYLFF.

The chain joins TRBV28 to TRBJ2-7; 7 bases agree with TRBD2. Germline loops: CDR1 MDHEN, CDR2 SYDVKM. V lost 2 bases and J lost 2; bases outside the gene matches: 6. This CDR3 comprises 15 residues. The CDR3 loop is CASSLGSGSTYEQYF. In DNA, the CDR3 is TGTGCCAGCAGTTTAGGTAGCGGGTCTACCTACGAGCAGTACTTC.